Shown below are 24 T cell receptor beta chains from a single sample sequenced in a study of shared clonotypes between healthy human individuals. Profiling relied on immunoSEQ multiplex PCR, and the TCRdb table lists in-frame clones only, not all of them. This sample has about 690,000 clones; about 90% occur once, and the top ten carry approximately 35%. Sample: memory CD8+ T cells from PBMCs. As for subset: CD45RO+ cells pooled with CCR7-negative TemRA cells. These receptors were collected from a man between 18 and 35 years old in good health. Some clones in this sample may be carry-over from other donors' samples.

This clone has more than one count but fewer than ten. The chain combines TRBV7-9 with TRBJ1-5; 7 positions agree with TRBD1. CDR1 and CDR2 (germline): SEHNR, FQNEAQ (reference sequence). Trimming cost V 1 base and J 6 bases; bases outside gene matches: 3. This CDR3 is 14 amino acids long. The CDR3 sequence: CASSLGGGFQPQHF. The CDR3 region has the DNA TGTGCCAGCAGCTTAGGAGGGGGCTTTCAGCCCCAGCATTTT. Complete variable domain (other parts from reference TRBV7-9 and TRBJ1-5): DTGVSQNPRHKITKRGQNVTFRCDPISEHNRLYWYRQTLGQGPEFLTYFQNEAQLEKSRLLSDRFSAERPKGSFSTLEIQRTEQGDSAMYLCASSLGGGFQPQHFGDGTRLSIL.

The chain recombines TRBV28 with TRBJ1-4, with 9 nucleotides matching TRBD1. The CDR3 loop spans 15 amino acids. V lost 3 bases to trimming and J lost 7 bases; unmatched junction nucleotides: 6. Germline V gives CDR1 MDHEN, CDR2 SYDVKM. CDR3 sequence: CASSFTGGLGEKLFF. The CDR3 DNA follows: TGTGCCAGCAGTTTTACAGGGGGCTTAGGTGAAAAACTGTTTTTT. Full variable domain (outside the CDR3, taken from reference TRBV28 and TRBJ1-4): DVKVTQSSRYLVKRTGEKVFLECVQDMDHENMFWYRQDPGLGLRLIYFSYDVKMKEKGDIPEGYSVSREKKERFSLILESASTNQTSMYLCASSFTGGLGEKLFFGSGTQLSVL.

This chain links TRBV27 with TRBJ2-1, with D possibly TRBD1 on 5 matching bases. Trimming removed 4 bases from V and 0 bases from J, with 13 bases in between. The germline V gene encodes CDR1 MNHEY and CDR2 SMNVEV (reference sequence). This CDR3 region has 16 residues. The CDR3 loop reads CASSWGPGSSYNEQFF. In DNA, the CDR3 is TGTGCCAGCAGTTGGGGCCCCGGCAGCTCCTACAATGAGCAGTTCTTC.

The J gene is TRBJ2-5, the V gene TRBV27; possibly TRBD2 for D (5 bases). This CDR3 region has 10 residues. Germline V gene data show CDR1 as MNHEY and CDR2 as SMNVEV (reference sequence). Trimming took 8 bases from V and 4 from J, leaving 5 bases between them. The CDR3 loop is CASRGETQYF. The CDR3 DNA follows: TGTGCCAGCCGGGGAGAGACCCAGTACTTC.

The rearrangement uses TRBV7-9 and TRBJ2-5; the D gene is possibly TRBD2 (6 bases). Gene TRBJ2-7 matches the end of the DNA better, so the J call may be wrong. CDR3 length: 15 residues. The germline gives CDR1 SEHNR, CDR2 FQNEAQ (reference sequence). CDR3 in DNA: TGTGCCAGCAGCCTGGGGGGTGCTCCGTTCGGCGAGCAGTACTTC. Translation gives CASSLGGAPFGEQYF.

The rearrangement uses TRBV25-1 and TRBJ2-1; D is uncertain. Trimming shortened V by 4 bases and J by 0 bases, and 13 bases separated the two germline ends. Germline CDR1 is MGHDK and CDR2 is SYGVNS. The CDR3 consists of 16 residues. The CDR3 loop is CASSGAWKSSYNEQFF. The CDR3 nucleotides read TGTGCCAGCAGTGGTGCCTGGAAGAGCTCCTACAATGAGCAGTTCTTC.

This clone was picked up many times. This rearrangement joins TRBV2 to TRBJ2-3, with a tentative D call TRBD1 (6 bases). Germline CDR1 is SNHLY and CDR2 is FYNNEI. The ends were cut back, 4 bases at V and 2 bases at J, with 13 bases in the middle. The CDR3 contains 15 residues. CDR3 sequence (DNA): TGTGCCAGCAGTGTTGGGGACACCATCACAGATACGCAGTATTTT. Encoded protein: CASSVGDTITDTQYF.

The gene calls are TRBV4-1 and TRBJ1-1; D perhaps matches TRBD1 (5 bases). The germline V gene encodes CDR1 MGHRA and CDR2 YSYEKL. Trimming removed 4 bases at V and 7 bases at J, with 13 bases between. The CDR3 is made up of 13 amino acids. This CDR3 is CASSLAGVLEAFF. CDR3 in DNA: TGCGCCAGCAGCCTTGCGGGGGTTCTTGAAGCTTTCTTT.

V gene TRBV7-2 combines with J gene TRBJ1-5; D gene unclear. Germline assignment: CDR1 SGHTA and CDR2 FQGNSA. V gave up 5 bases and J gave up 5 bases, with 16 bases separating them. The length of the CDR3 is 15 residues. CDR3 region: CASSPGMTFDQPQHF. The CDR3 DNA is TGTGCCAGCAGCCCCGGAATGACTTTTGATCAGCCCCAGCATTTT.

The rearrangement uses TRBV2 and TRBJ2-7; possible D gene TRBD1, 7 bases. Trimming cost V 8 bases and J 2 bases, with 25 bases left between them. The length of the CDR3 is 17 residues. Germline CDR1 SNHLY, CDR2 FYNNEI. CDR3 region: CASGAGTELPKTYEQYF. CDR3 nucleotides: TGTGCCAGCGGGGCGGGGACAGAACTCCCCAAGACCTACGAGCAGTACTTC. The full variable domain, rest sourced from reference TRBV2 and TRBJ2-7, is EPEVTQTPSHQVTQMGQEVILRCVPISNHLYFYWYRQILGQKVEFLVSFYNNEISEKSEIFDDQFSVERPDGSNFTLKIRSTKLEDSAMYFCASGAGTELPKTYEQYFGPGTRLTVT.

The J gene is TRBJ2-4, the V gene TRBV7-9; 11 positions agree with TRBD1. The J segment lost 1 base and the V segment lost 9 bases, leaving 11 bases of the junction unmatched. Per the germline V gene, CDR1 is SEHNR and CDR2 is FQNEAQ (reference sequence). The CDR3 covers 17 residues. CDR3 DNA: TGTGCCAGTGTCCCGGGACAGGGGGAAGTGGCCAAAAACATTCAGTACTTC. This codes for CASVPGQGEVAKNIQYF.

V and J are TRBV14 and TRBJ2-7; tentatively, D is TRBD1 or TRBD2 (5 bases each). Trimming pared 0 bases from V and 4 bases from J, leaving 16 bases between. The CDR3 covers 16 residues. Germline CDR1 SGHDN, CDR2 FVKESK. CDR3 nucleotides: TGTGCCAGCAGCCAAGATCTTGGGGACCAGGGTTACGAGCAGTACTTC. It is translated as CASSQDLGDQGYEQYF.

The rearrangement uses TRBV5-1 and TRBJ2-1, with 11 bases identical to TRBD2. Germline values: CDR1 SGHRS, CDR2 YFSETQ. The CDR3 has 16 amino acids. The J segment lost 6 bases and the V segment lost 4 bases, leaving 9 bases of the junction unmatched. CDR3 DNA: TGCGCCAGCAGCCCCAAGGCACTAGCGGGAGCCAATGAGCAGTTCTTC. Translated: CASSPKALAGANEQFF.

This sequence joins TRBV4-1 and TRBJ2-1, with D perhaps TRBD2 (5 bases). Trimming shortened V by 4 bases and J by 9 bases, and 7 bases separated the two germline ends. The length of the CDR3 is 11 residues. Germline CDR1 reads MGHRA; CDR2 reads YSYEKL. This chain's CDR3 is CASSLAGEQFF. CDR3 coding DNA: TGCGCCAGCAGCCTCGCGGGTGAGCAGTTCTTC.

This clone appeared a few times. The chain carries TRBV6-6 and TRBJ1-1; D uncertain. CDR1 and CDR2 (germline): MNHNY, SVGAGI (reference sequence). V was trimmed by 6 bases and J by 10 bases, leaving 15 bases between them. CDR3 length: 12 residues. For the CDR3, the DNA is TGTGCCAGCAGCTACGTGGAGGAGGGAGCTTTCTTT. Amino acid sequence: CASSYVEEGAFF.

The chain recombines TRBV11-3 with TRBJ2-2; tentatively, D is TRBD1 (5 bases). This CDR3 is built from 18 residues. CDR1 and CDR2 from the germline V gene are SGHNT and YENEEA. The V end was cut by 1 base, the J end by 1 base, with 16 bases between. The CDR3 sequence: CASSLAGWGSENTGELFF. CDR3 DNA sequence: TGTGCCAGCAGCTTAGCTGGTTGGGGCAGCGAGAACACCGGGGAGCTGTTTTTT.

The V gene is TRBV5-8, the J gene TRBJ2-7, with D unresolved. This CDR3 has 12 residues. Trimming took 0 bases from V and 9 from J, leaving 10 bases between them. Germline CDR1 and CDR2: SGHTS and YDEGEE. Here the CDR3 DNA reads TGTGCCAGCAGCTTGGGACCGTTTGCGCAGTACTTC. Amino acid sequence: CASSLGPFAQYF. Filled out from reference TRBV5-8 and TRBJ2-7, the complete variable domain reads EAGVTQSPTHLIKTRGQQATLRCSPISGHTSVYWYQQALGLGLQFLLWYDEGEERNRGNFPPRFSGRQFPNYSSELNVNALELEDSALYLCASSLGPFAQYFGPGTRLTVT.

This clone came up a few times. The rearrangement joins TRBV9 to TRBJ1-1; TRBD1 might be the D (6 bases). The CDR3 loop spans 15 amino acids. Trimming cost V 0 bases and J 5 bases, with 14 bases left between them. The germline V gene has CDR1 SGDLS and CDR2 YYNGEE. The CDR3 sequence is CASSVEGRGGTEAFF. Here the CDR3 DNA reads TGTGCCAGCAGCGTAGAGGGCAGGGGAGGAACTGAAGCTTTCTTT.

The chain recombines TRBV7-9 with TRBJ2-5, with 8 bases fitting TRBD2. In germline, CDR1 is SEHNR, CDR2 FQNEAQ (reference sequence). This CDR3 has 19 residues. V dropped 1 base and J dropped 2; count of bases not matched to a gene: 15. CDR3 region: CASSLVEVASGLAQETQYF. CDR3 sequence (DNA): TGTGCCAGCAGCTTAGTTGAAGTGGCTAGCGGGCTAGCTCAAGAGACCCAGTACTTC. Together with reference TRBV7-9 and TRBJ2-5, the CDR3 gives the full variable domain: DTGVSQNPRHKITKRGQNVTFRCDPISEHNRLYWYRQTLGQGPEFLTYFQNEAQLEKSRLLSDRFSAERPKGSFSTLEIQRTEQGDSAMYLCASSLVEVASGLAQETQYFGPGTRLLVL.

The J gene is TRBJ2-7, the V gene TRBV6-6; 10 positions match TRBD2. The V and J ends lost 3 bases and 0 bases, in that order; junction bases with no gene match: 5. CDR3 size: 16 residues. Germline values: CDR1 MNHNY, CDR2 SVGAGI (reference sequence). The DNA for the CDR3 is TGTGCCAGCAGTTATGGGTTAGCGGGAGGCTCCTACGAGCAGTACTTC. Its protein product is CASSYGLAGGSYEQYF.

The chain has TRBV4-2 and TRBJ2-1; a weak D match, TRBD2 (5 bases). Per the germline V gene, CDR1 is LGHNA and CDR2 is YNFKEQ. The V end lost 0 bases, the J end lost 2 bases, and 8 bases lay between the germline ends. CDR3 length: 15 residues. The CDR3 region has the DNA TGTGCCAGCAGCCAAGATAGAGGGACCTACAATGAGCAGTTCTTC. It is translated as CASSQDRGTYNEQFF.

This chain joins TRBV28 and TRBJ1-1, with D tentatively TRBD1 (5 bases). Germline V gene lookup returns CDR1 MDHEN and CDR2 SYDVKM. CDR3 size: 14 residues. V lost 2 bases and J lost 4, with 11 bases in between. The CDR3 reads CASSLDGGVTEAFF. The CDR3 nucleotides are TGTGCCAGCAGTTTAGACGGAGGGGTCACTGAAGCTTTCTTT.

The genes are TRBV14 and TRBJ2-1; D not resolved. Germline CDR1 and CDR2: SGHDN and FVKESK. V lost 4 bases and J lost 4, with 5 bases in between. CDR3 size: 12 residues. In nucleotides, the CDR3 is TGTGCCAGCAGCCTGGGGTACAATGAGCAGTTCTTC. Its protein is CASSLGYNEQFF.

This sequence joins TRBV4-1 and TRBJ2-4; D is unclear. The length of the CDR3 is 16 residues. The V end lost 1 base, the J end lost 5 bases, and 15 bases lay between the germline ends. Germline V gives CDR1 MGHRA, CDR2 YSYEKL. DNA of the CDR3: TGCGCCAGCAGCCAAGGTGCCAGCTTTAACGAAAACATTCAGTACTTC. It encodes CASSQGASFNENIQYF.